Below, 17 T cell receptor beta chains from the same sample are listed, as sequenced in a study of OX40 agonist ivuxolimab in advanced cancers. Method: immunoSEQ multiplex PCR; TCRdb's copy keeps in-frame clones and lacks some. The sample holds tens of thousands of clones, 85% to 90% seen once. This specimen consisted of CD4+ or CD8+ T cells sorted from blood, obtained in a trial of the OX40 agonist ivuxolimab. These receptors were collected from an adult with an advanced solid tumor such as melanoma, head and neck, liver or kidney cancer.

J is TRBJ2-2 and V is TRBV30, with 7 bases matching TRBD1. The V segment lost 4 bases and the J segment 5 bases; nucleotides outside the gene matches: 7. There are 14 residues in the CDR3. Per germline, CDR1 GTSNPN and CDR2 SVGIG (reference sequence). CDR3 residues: CAWKASGGTGELFF. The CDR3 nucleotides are TGTGCCTGGAAGGCGTCAGGGGGTACCGGGGAGCTGTTTTTT.

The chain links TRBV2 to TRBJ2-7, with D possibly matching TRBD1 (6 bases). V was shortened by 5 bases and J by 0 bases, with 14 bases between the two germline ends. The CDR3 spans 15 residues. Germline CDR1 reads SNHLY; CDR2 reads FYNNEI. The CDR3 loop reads CASSPAGASSYEQYF. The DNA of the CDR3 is TGTGCCAGCAGTCCCGCAGGGGCCAGCTCCTACGAGCAGTACTTC.

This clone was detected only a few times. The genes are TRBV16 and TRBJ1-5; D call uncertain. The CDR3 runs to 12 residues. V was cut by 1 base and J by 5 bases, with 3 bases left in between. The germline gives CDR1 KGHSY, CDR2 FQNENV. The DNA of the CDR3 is TGTGCCAGCAGCCAATTGGATCAGCCCCAGCATTTT. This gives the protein CASSQLDQPQHF.

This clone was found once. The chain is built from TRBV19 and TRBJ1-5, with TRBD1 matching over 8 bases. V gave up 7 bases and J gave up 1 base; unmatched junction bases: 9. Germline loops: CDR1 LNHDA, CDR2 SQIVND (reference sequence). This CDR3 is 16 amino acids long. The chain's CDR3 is CASIIQGGYSNQPQHF. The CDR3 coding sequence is TGTGCCAGTATCATACAGGGGGGATACAGCAATCAGCCCCAGCATTTT. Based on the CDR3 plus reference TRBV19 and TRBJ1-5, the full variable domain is DGGITQSPKYLFRKEGQNVTLSCEQNLNHDAMYWYRQDPGQGLRLIYYSQIVNDFQKGDIAEGYSVSREKKESFPLTVTSAQKNPTAFYLCASIIQGGYSNQPQHFGDGTRLSIL.

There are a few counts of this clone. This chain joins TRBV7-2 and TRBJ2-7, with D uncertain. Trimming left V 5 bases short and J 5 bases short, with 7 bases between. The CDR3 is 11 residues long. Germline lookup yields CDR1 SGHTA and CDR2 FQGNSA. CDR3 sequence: CASSNSHEQYF. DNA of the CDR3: TGTGCCAGCAGCAACAGCCACGAGCAGTACTTC.

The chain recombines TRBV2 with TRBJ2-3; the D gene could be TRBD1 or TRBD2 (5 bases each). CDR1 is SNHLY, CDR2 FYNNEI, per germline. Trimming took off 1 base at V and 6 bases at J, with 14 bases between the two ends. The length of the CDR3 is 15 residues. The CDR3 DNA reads TGTGCCAGCAGTGAAGAACCCGGGGCGTGGGATACGCAGTATTTT. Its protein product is CASSEEPGAWDTQYF.

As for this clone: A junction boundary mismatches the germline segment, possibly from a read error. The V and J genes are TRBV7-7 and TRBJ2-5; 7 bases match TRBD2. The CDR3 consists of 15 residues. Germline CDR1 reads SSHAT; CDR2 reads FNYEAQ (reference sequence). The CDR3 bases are TGTGCTAGCAGCTTAGGTGGGACGGGAGGAGAGACCCAGTACTTC. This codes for CASSLGGTGGETQYF.

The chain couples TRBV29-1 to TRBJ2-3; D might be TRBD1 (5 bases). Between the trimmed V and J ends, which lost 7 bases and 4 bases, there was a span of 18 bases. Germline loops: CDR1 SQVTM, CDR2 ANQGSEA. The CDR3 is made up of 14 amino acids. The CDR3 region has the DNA TGCAGCGCCCCGACAGTGAGCCTGGCAGATACGCAGTATTTT. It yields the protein CSAPTVSLADTQYF.

CDR3 residues: CASSYVILGSKNIQYF. CDR3 nucleotides: TGTGCCAGCAGTTACGTCATACTGGGGTCCAAAAACATTCAGTACTTC. This rearrangement joins TRBV6-5 to TRBJ2-4, with D hard to call. The V end was cut by 2 bases, the J end by 2 bases, with 13 bases between. This CDR3 contains 16 residues. Germline lookup yields CDR1 MNHEY and CDR2 SVGAGI.

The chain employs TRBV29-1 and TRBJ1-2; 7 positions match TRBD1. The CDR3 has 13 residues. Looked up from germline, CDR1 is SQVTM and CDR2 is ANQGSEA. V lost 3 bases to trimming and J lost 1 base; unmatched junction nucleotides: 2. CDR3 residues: CSVDTGDNYGYTF. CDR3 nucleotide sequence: TGCAGCGTTGATACAGGGGATAACTATGGCTACACCTTC.

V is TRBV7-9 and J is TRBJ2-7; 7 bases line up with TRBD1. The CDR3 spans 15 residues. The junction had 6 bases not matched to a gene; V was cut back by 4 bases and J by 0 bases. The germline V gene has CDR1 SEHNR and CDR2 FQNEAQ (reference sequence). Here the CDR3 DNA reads TGTGCCAGCAGCTCCCACAGGGGTAGCTCCTACGAGCAGTACTTC. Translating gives CASSSHRGSSYEQYF.

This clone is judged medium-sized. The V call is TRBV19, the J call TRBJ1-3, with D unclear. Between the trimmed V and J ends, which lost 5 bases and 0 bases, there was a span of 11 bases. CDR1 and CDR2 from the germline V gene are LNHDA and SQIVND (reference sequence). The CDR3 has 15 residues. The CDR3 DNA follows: TGTGCCAGTAGTGCGGCAGCGTTCTCTGGAAACACCATATATTTT. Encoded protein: CASSAAAFSGNTIYF.

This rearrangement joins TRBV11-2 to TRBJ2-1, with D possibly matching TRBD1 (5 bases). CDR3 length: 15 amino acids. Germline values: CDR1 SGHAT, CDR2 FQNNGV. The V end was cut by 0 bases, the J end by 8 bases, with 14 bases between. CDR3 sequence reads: CASSLEGLPRHEQFF. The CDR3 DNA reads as TGTGCCAGCAGCTTAGAGGGGCTCCCGCGGCATGAGCAGTTCTTC. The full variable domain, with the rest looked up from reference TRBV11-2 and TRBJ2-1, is EAGVAQSPRYKIIEKRQSVAFWCNPISGHATLYWYQQILGQGPKLLIQFQNNGVVDDSQLPKDRFSAERLKGVDSTLKIQPAKLEDSAVYLCASSLEGLPRHEQFFGPGTRLTVL.

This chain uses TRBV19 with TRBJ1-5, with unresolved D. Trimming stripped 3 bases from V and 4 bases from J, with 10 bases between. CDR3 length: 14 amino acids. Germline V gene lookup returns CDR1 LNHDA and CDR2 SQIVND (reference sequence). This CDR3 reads CASSISGMNQPQHF. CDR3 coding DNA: TGTGCCAGTAGTATCTCTGGGATGAATCAGCCCCAGCATTTT. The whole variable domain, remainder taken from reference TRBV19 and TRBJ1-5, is DGGITQSPKYLFRKEGQNVTLSCEQNLNHDAMYWYRQDPGQGLRLIYYSQIVNDFQKGDIAEGYSVSREKKESFPLTVTSAQKNPTAFYLCASSISGMNQPQHFGDGTRLSIL.

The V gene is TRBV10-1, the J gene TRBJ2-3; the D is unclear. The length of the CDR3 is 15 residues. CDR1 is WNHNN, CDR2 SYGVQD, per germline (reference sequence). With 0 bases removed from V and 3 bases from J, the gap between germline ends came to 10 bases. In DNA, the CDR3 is TGCGCCAGCAGTGAGTCGACAAGAGCAACAGATACGCAGTATTTT. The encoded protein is CASSESTRATDTQYF.

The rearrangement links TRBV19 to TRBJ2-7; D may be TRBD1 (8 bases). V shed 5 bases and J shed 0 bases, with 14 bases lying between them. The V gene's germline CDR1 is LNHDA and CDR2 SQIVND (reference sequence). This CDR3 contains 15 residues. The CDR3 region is CASSGEGTGSYEQYF. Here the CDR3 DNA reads TGTGCCAGTAGTGGGGAGGGGACAGGCTCCTACGAGCAGTACTTC.

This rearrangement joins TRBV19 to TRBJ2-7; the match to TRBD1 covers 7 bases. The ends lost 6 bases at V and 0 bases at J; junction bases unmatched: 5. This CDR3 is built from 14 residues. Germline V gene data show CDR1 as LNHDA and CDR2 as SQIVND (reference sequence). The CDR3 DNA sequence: TGTGCCAGTAGGACAGGGACCTCCTCCTACGAGCAGTACTTC. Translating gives CASRTGTSSYEQYF. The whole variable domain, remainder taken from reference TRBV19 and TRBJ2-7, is DGGITQSPKYLFRKEGQNVTLSCEQNLNHDAMYWYRQDPGQGLRLIYYSQIVNDFQKGDIAEGYSVSREKKESFPLTVTSAQKNPTAFYLCASRTGTSSYEQYFGPGTRLTVT.